Described below is a single TCR beta chain sequence and its context. Only a few counts were recorded for this clonotype. The target of this receptor is not known. The record has no base qualities; no much larger clone is one base away. The data were taken from a study of naive and memory T cell subsets (dated by TCRdb to 2016 to 2017). Study-level background: The study applied an open-source, UMI-based TCR alpha and beta sequencing pipeline to sorted naive and memory peripheral blood T cell subsets. The results of the functional CMV T cell responses matched the IgG serology results in every case. RNA was DNase-treated and reverse transcribed with TCR constant-region primers, mostly using SuperScript III.

Separate amplification of TCR alpha and beta chain libraries was performed from the second PCR step onward. CMV status of each donor was established by measuring IFNgamma production from CD4+ T cells after fresh PBMCs were stimulated overnight with CMV viral lysate. CD4 T cells were positively selected with Miltenyi beads, followed by positive selection of CD8 T cells from the CD4-negative fraction. Cells stained for CD3, CD4, CD8, CD45RA, CD27 and a live/dead dye were sorted on a BD Aria II into four subsets by CD45RA and CD27. Blood was obtained from a few healthy volunteers, and the blood from each volunteer was fractionated into CD4 and CD8 T cells and subsequently into four differentiation subsets. Approximately 120 ml of peripheral blood was drawn per donor, and PBMC were isolated by Ficoll-Paque PLUS density-gradient centrifugation. After sorting, cells were lysed in RLT buffer, RNA was extracted using a Qiagen RNeasy kit, and the extracted RNA was stored at -80 degrees C.

Inclusive of the bounding cysteine and phenylalanine, the CDR3 is 16 residues long. Of all the DNA, just the CDR3 is kept, 48 bases in frame from base 1. Per the germline V gene (reference sequence), DFQATT is the CDR1 and SNEGSKA is the CDR2. Ends trimmed: V by 0 bases, J by 0 bases; bases unmatched to a gene: 4. Overall study results and their limits: TCR abundance followed a power law with an exponent that was different for naive and memory subsets but consistent across the three individuals. After error correction, over 90% of naive TCR sequences appeared only once, giving much steeper abundance distributions than memory subsets. Single alpha or beta chain sequences, rather than paired alpha/beta receptors, were used to define clonotypes. The repertoire findings for the naive and memory subsets could not be validated against a ground truth, as none was available. RNA-based TCR counts may be influenced by expression changes linked to T cell activation and differentiation. A few larger clonotypes were found in naive repertoires, especially CD8, and these larger clonotypes were possibly memory cells re-expressing CD45RA. Gini index rose and Shannon and inverse Simpson diversity fell from naive through CM, EM and EMRA in both CD4 and CD8 cells.

Library preparation employed UMI-ligation and nested PCR. An equimolar mix of two oligonucleotides covering both TRBC1 and TRBC2 was used as the beta constant-region primer. Four rounds of PCR were used to amplify ligated cDNA, with nested alpha and beta constant-region primers being used together with the SP2 primer. T4 RNA ligase 1 ligated a single-stranded oligonucleotide carrying the SP2 primer and a 12-nucleotide UMI to the cDNA 3' end. The ligation reaction was kept at 16 degrees C for about 20-24 hours. To avoid over-amplification, PCR2 was usually performed as a SYBR Green qPCR and halted once a predetermined threshold was reached. Every purification after the first one was done using Agencourt AMPure XP magnetic beads. Library amounts were measured by Qubit and library quality was assessed on a TapeStation, where the main peak was expected at around 650 bp. Pooled libraries were sequenced on an Illumina MiSeq with v2 2x251 paired-end kits, typically giving about 0.95-2.2 million reads per sample. Libraries were pooled at about 4 nM per sample, and roughly 4.5-7.5% PhiX was added to improve cluster recognition. As for the original processing: V and J genes were assigned to Demultiplexor-processed FASTQ reads by Decombinator through tag matching, with a single base-pair mismatch being allowed. UMIs were used by Collapsinator to correct both sequencing errors and frequency errors arising from PCR heterogeneity. CDR3Translator translated TCRs and extracted CDR3s from the conserved cysteine to the FGXG phenylalanine, flagging non-productive sequences. Gini, Shannon entropy and inverse Simpson indices were calculated on repertoires that had been subsampled to equal numbers of UMI-defined TCRs. Clonotype abundance distributions were fitted to a power law by maximum likelihood within the linear range. For one naive CD8 sample, the pipeline and MIGEC produced similar UMI counts, unique TCR numbers and clonal distributions. One analysis removed from the naive repertoire any naive TCRs that were also found in any memory subset from the same donor. A set of several thousand CMV-associated CDR3 sequences, compiled from VDJdb and a published dataset, was used to search the repertoires. TCRdb took the public reads, trimmed them with fastp at Q25, ran MiXCR for clone calling and kept in-frame beta chains. Rows with one shared CDR3 protein collapse into an entry with the most common genes and DNA. The V and J calls follow TCRdb's processing rather than the paper's. A total of some 110,000 distinct CDR3 sequences appear in this sample, about 14% of them only once. The biggest ten clones account for roughly 2.8% of the sample.

This TCR derives from a human donor in good health. The sequenced material came from naive CD8+ T cells from blood. In the paper's terms, the cell subset or site label means: naive T cells, CD45RA high CD27+. The rearrangement combines TRBV20-1 with TRBJ2-7, and 11 junction bases match TRBD1. Here is the DNA: TGCAGTGCTAGAGAGGGGACAGGGGGTTTCTCCTACGAGCAGTACTTC. The resulting protein is CSAREGTGGFSYEQYF.